This TCR beta chain derives from a study of PD-1 blockade in mismatch repair-deficient tumors. Overall study: All were previously treated, progressing patients with about 12 mismatch repair-deficient cancer types.

Losses at the gene ends were 5 bases for V and 5 bases for J; bases not matched to a gene: 2. Germline values: CDR1 DFQATT, CDR2 SNEGSKA (reference sequence). The CDR3 runs 11 residues. Three pembrolizumab responders had their TCRs sequenced. TCRdb keeps only in-frame clones here, not all; method: immunoSEQ multiplex PCR. Of around 52,000 clones in the sample, about 84% were seen once. This chain uses TRBV20-1 with TRBJ1-2; 7 positions agree with TRBD1. Sequences were derived from peripheral blood, sampled roughly 20 weeks after starting pembrolizumab. The TCR was taken from an adult with mismatch repair-deficient cancer. The CDR3 DNA follows: TGCAGTGCTCCCAGGGGGTATGGCTACACCTTC. Residues: CSAPRGYGYTF.